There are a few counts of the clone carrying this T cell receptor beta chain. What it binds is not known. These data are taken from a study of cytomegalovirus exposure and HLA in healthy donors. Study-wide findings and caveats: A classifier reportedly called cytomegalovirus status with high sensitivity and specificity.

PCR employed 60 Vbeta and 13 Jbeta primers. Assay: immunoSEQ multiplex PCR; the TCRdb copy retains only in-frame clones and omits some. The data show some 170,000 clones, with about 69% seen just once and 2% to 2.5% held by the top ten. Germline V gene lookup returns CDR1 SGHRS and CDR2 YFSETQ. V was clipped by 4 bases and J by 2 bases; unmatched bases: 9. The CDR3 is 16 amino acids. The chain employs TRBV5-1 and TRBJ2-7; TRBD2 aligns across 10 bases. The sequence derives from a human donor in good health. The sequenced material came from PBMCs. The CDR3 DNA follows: TGCGCCAGCAGCCCCTCTAGCGGGGGCATTCCCTACGAGCAGTACTTC. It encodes CASSPSSGGIPYEQYF.